Listed here is a single TCR beta chain. Sequencing ends 3 residues short of the CDR3 end; the germline J gene provides the rest. Germline CDR1 and CDR2: KGHDR and SFDVKD. The V gene lost 7 bases and the J gene lost 3 bases, with 17 bases spanning the gap. The CDR3 consists of 15 residues. The method was immunoSEQ multiplex PCR; TCRdb's version includes in-frame clones alone and lacks a portion of them. The data show 18,000 or so clones, and the top ten clones hold roughly an eighth. The record originates from a study of T cells in women clearing cervical HPV infection. Study-wide background: For cases, blood was sampled a median approximately 150 days after lesion detection, interquartile range roughly 80 to 200 days.

The chain has TRBV24-1 and TRBJ2-5; D is perhaps TRBD1 (6 bases). This sequence was found in a woman aged 18 to 75 with a cervical HPV16 infection that either progressed to CIN3+ or cleared (not recorded which). Sequences were obtained from blood buffy coat. CDR3 DNA, as far as it was read: TGTGCCACCAGGTACCAGGACAGATTTAAAGAGACC. This encodes CATRYQDRFKET. The entire CDR3 is CATRYQDRFKETQYF.